These 16 T cell receptor beta chains were all obtained from the same sample, sequenced in a study of CD8+CD57+ T cells in acquired aplastic anemia. Profiling of TCR beta VDJ combinations and CDR3 sequences used genomic DNA as template. TCRdb reprocessed the reads via MiXCR and lists one record per CDR3 protein. The sample holds some 160,000 distinct CDR3 sequences, roughly 50% seen once. Previously, flow cytometry had revealed CD8+CD57+ cell expansion in the patients chosen for sequencing. Sequencing used sorted CD4+, CD8+, or CD8+CD57+ T cells (not recorded which) from PBMCs. The receptors stem from a human donor with aplastic anemia.

The rearrangement joins TRBV5-8 to TRBJ2-7; the D is unclear. This CDR3 region has 12 residues. V was trimmed by 2 bases and J by 4 bases, leaving 7 bases between them. Germline V lookup: CDR1 SGHTS, CDR2 YDEGEE. This CDR3 is CASSFWGYEQYF. The CDR3 nucleotides read TGTGCCAGCAGCTTCTGGGGATACGAGCAGTACTTC. The whole variable domain, filled in from reference TRBV5-8 and TRBJ2-7, reads EAGVTQSPTHLIKTRGQQATLRCSPISGHTSVYWYQQALGLGLQFLLWYDEGEERNRGNFPPRFSGRQFPNYSSELNVNALELEDSALYLCASSFWGYEQYFGPGTRLTVT.

The chain is built from TRBV12-3 or TRBV12-4 and TRBJ1-2; no clear D. Trimming left V 3 bases short and J 8 bases short, with 7 bases between. The CDR3 loop spans 11 amino acids. The CDR3 region has the DNA TGTGCCAGCAGTTTTATCGAGGGCTACACCTTC. It specifies CASSFIEGYTF.

This clonotype was seen at least ten times. The V call is TRBV6-5, the J call TRBJ1-2; D gene ambiguous. Deletions cut 2 bases from V and 4 bases from J, with 14 bases between. CDR1 MNHEY and CDR2 SVGAGI come from the germline V gene. There are 15 residues in the CDR3. The DNA of the CDR3 is TGTGCCAGCAGTTACGGAGAAGTTAACGTCTATGGCTACACCTTC. Protein sequence: CASSYGEVNVYGYTF.

The chain links TRBV20-1 to TRBJ2-7; no definite D call. The V gene lost 1 base and the J gene lost 0 bases, with 13 bases spanning the gap. This CDR3 has 15 amino acids. Germline V gives CDR1 DFQATT, CDR2 SNEGSKA (reference sequence). CDR3 loop: CSARVRRASSYEQYF. Here the CDR3 DNA reads TGCAGTGCTAGAGTTCGCCGGGCAAGCTCCTACGAGCAGTACTTC.

This clonotype was seen once. The CDR3 spells CASSLAVQETQYF. Here the CDR3 DNA reads TGTGCCAGCAGCTTAGCGGTCCAAGAGACCCAGTACTTC. The chain recombines TRBV7-3 with TRBJ2-5; D unresolved. Looked up from germline, CDR1 is SGHTA and CDR2 is FQGTGA. The CDR3 loop spans 13 amino acids. The V end was cut by 2 bases, the J end by 1 base, with 5 bases between.

The chain combines TRBV27 with TRBJ1-2; TRBD1 agrees at 8 bases. The trim removed 0 bases at V and 3 bases at J, leaving 3 bases unmatched. This CDR3 is built from 15 residues. Germline V gene sequence: CDR1 MNHEY, CDR2 SMNVEV (reference sequence). The CDR3: CASSLSTGDYYGYTF. The CDR3 DNA is TGTGCCAGCAGTTTATCGACAGGGGATTACTATGGCTACACCTTC.

This chain joins TRBV10-3 and TRBJ1-1, with a weak D call TRBD1 (5 bases). Germline V gene lookup returns CDR1 ENHRY and CDR2 SYGVKD. V shed 11 bases and J shed 4 bases, with 17 bases lying between them. There are 13 residues in the CDR3. CDR3 amino acids: CAVNQGATTEAFF. The CDR3, as DNA: TGTGCCGTCAACCAGGGAGCGACCACTGAAGCTTTCTTT.

This chain links TRBV15 with TRBJ2-3; maybe TRBD1 (6 bases). Trimming left V 1 base short and J 3 bases short, with 11 bases between. The CDR3 length is 15 residues. The V gene's germline CDR1 is LNHNV and CDR2 YYDKDF (reference sequence). CDR3 nucleotides: TGTGCCACCAGCAGAGGACAGGAAACTACAGATACGCAGTATTTT. It encodes CATSRGQETTDTQYF.

The chain links TRBV25-1 to TRBJ1-2; tentative D call: TRBD1 (6 bases). Trimming took 4 bases from V and 3 from J, leaving 9 bases between them. The CDR3 runs to 13 residues. Germline CDR1 reads MGHDK; CDR2 reads SYGVNS. This chain's CDR3 is CASSVQGYYGYTF. The CDR3 DNA is TGTGCCAGCAGTGTACAGGGATACTATGGCTACACCTTC.

The table lists this clonotype with a few counts. The genes are TRBV10-3 and TRBJ2-1, with 13 positions matching TRBD2. The J segment lost 2 bases and the V segment lost 4 bases, leaving 2 bases of the junction unmatched. The CDR3 runs 16 residues. Germline CDR1 reads ENHRY; CDR2 reads SYGVKD. The CDR3 loop reads CAISGGTSGAYNEQFF. The CDR3 DNA is TGTGCCATCAGTGGCGGGACTAGCGGGGCCTACAATGAGCAGTTCTTC.

As to this clonotype: At one end, the junction sequence differs from germline, possibly due to a read error. CDR3 nucleotide sequence: TGTGCCAGCACTTTAATGACCCCGGACTATGGCTACACCTTC. It encodes CASTLMTPDYGYTF. This sequence joins TRBV12-3 or TRBV12-4 and TRBJ1-2, with D uncertain. CDR3 length equals 14 residues.

The chain carries TRBV20-1 and TRBJ2-3, with a possible D match to TRBD2 (6 bases). Germline CDR1 DFQATT, CDR2 SNEGSKA (reference sequence). The CDR3 covers 14 residues. V lost 3 bases and J 0 bases, leaving 10 bases between the germline ends. The CDR3 spells CSARYSGSTDTQYF. DNA of the CDR3: TGCAGTGCTAGGTATAGCGGTAGCACAGATACGCAGTATTTT.

The V gene is TRBV20-1, the J gene TRBJ2-5; 12 positions match TRBD1. CDR3 size: 14 residues. Germline-derived CDR1 and CDR2 are DFQATT and SNEGSKA (reference sequence). Trimming took 5 bases from V and 5 from J; bases not matched to a gene: 6. CDR3 amino acids: CSAGRGQGAETQYF. CDR3 nucleotide sequence: TGCAGTGCTGGGCGGGGACAGGGGGCCGAGACCCAGTACTTC.

The chain couples TRBV7-3 to TRBJ1-2; D unresolved. Germline V gene data show CDR1 as SGHTA and CDR2 as FQGTGA. This CDR3 is built from 14 residues. V gave up 2 bases and J gave up 3 bases, with 10 bases separating them. The CDR3 nucleotides are TGTGCCAGCAGCTTATCGGCGAGGGACTATGGCTACACCTTC. Amino acids: CASSLSARDYGYTF.

Ten or more counts support this clonotype. The chain uses TRBV16 and TRBJ1-6, with 9 nucleotides matching TRBD1. This CDR3 has 15 amino acids. Looked up from germline, CDR1 is KGHSY and CDR2 is FQNENV. V lost 3 bases and J lost 6; bases outside the gene matches: 3. The CDR3 region is CASSHPQGANSPLHF. As DNA, the CDR3 is TGTGCCAGCAGCCACCCACAGGGGGCTAATTCACCCCTCCACTTT. Variable domain in full (rest from reference TRBV16 and TRBJ1-6): GEEVAQTPKHLVRGEGQKAKLYCAPIKGHSYVFWYQQVLKNEFKFLISFQNENVFDETGMPKERFSAKCLPNSPCSLEIQATKLEDSAVYFCASSHPQGANSPLHFGNGTRLTVT.

The chain is built from TRBV19 and TRBJ1-1; 8 nucleotides match TRBD1. The CDR3 runs 14 residues. V shed 8 bases and J 0 bases; nucleotides not matched to a gene: 5. CDR1 and CDR2 (germline): LNHDA, SQIVND (reference sequence). The CDR3 DNA is TGTGCCAGTGGGACAGGCATCGTGAACACTGAAGCTTTCTTT. This gives the protein CASGTGIVNTEAFF.